This record covers a single T cell receptor beta chain. Its specificity is not known. This sample stems from a study of PD-L1 blockade in urothelial cancer. As for the study in general: Per blood sample, T cells had a median of 141,255. Study results and caveats: Durable-benefit patients had greater expansion of tumor-associated blood clones at 3 weeks.

Assay used: immunoSEQ multiplex PCR; TCRdb lists only in-frame clones, some missing. The sample consists of 45,000 to 60,000 clones, roughly 84% of them appearing once. Disease in patients was locally advanced or metastatic urothelial carcinoma. The CDR3 totals 16 residues. From germline, CDR1 is SGHRS and CDR2 YFSETQ. Trimming took 1 base from V and 4 from J; bases not matched to a gene: 6. The chain combines TRBV5-1 with TRBJ2-3; 10 nucleotides line up with TRBD2. The input for sequencing was PBMCs, taken around atezolizumab (anti-PD-L1) treatment. The sequence was obtained from a man aged 35 to 55 with urothelial cancer. CDR3 sequence: CASSLYLAGVADTQYF. For the CDR3, the DNA is TGCGCCAGCAGCTTGTACCTAGCGGGAGTGGCAGATACGCAGTATTTT.